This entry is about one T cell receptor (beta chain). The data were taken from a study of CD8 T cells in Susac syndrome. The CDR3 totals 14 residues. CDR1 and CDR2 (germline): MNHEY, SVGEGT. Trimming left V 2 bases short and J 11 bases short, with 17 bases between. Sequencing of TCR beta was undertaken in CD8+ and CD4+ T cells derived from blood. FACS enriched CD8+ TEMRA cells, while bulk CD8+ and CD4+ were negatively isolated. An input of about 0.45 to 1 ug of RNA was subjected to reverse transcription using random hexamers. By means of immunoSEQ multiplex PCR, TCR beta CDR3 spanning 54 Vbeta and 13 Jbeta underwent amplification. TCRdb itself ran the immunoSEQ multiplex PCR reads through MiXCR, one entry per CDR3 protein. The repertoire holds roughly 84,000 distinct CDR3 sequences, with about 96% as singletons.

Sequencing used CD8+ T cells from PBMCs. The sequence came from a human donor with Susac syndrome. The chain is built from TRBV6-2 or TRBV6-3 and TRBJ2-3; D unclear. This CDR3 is CASSYPSDDDRQYF. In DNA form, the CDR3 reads TGTGCCAGCAGTTACCCCTCCGATGACGATCGGCAGTATTTT.